The T cell receptor beta chain under discussion was sequenced for a study of cytomegalovirus exposure and HLA in healthy donors. This table comes from immunoSEQ multiplex PCR, and its TCRdb copy is limited to in-frame clones, with some not included. The data show some 100,000 clones, roughly 90% seen once. Germline assignment: CDR1 SGDLS and CDR2 YYNGEE. V was pared by 0 bases and J by 0 bases, with 19 bases between. The CDR3 is made up of 19 amino acids. Whole-study findings and limits: Most TCR sequences proved rare, with some public TCRs found in many donors.

A word on this clone: The antigen is undetermined.

A roughly 130-subject validation cohort, separate from the approximately 670-subject first cohort, supplied the donors. The material sequenced was PBMCs. This sequence joins TRBV9 and TRBJ1-3; possibly TRBD1 for D (5 bases). The sequence came from a woman aged 18-30 years in good health and CMV-seronegative. CDR3 DNA: TGTGCCAGCAGCGTAGTTGGCGGGACGGAAGCGAGCTCTGGAAACACCATATATTTT. Its protein product is CASSVVGGTEASSGNTIYF.